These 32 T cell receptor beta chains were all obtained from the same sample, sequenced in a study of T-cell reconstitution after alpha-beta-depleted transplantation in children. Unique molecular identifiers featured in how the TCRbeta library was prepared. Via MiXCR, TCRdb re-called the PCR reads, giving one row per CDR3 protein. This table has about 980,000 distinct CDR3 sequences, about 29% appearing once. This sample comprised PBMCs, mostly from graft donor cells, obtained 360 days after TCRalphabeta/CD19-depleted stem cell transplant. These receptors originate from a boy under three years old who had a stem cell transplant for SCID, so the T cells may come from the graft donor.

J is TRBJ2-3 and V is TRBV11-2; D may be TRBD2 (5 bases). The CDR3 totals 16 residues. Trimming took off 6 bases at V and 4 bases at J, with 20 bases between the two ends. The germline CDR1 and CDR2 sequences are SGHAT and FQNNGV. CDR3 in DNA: TGTGCCAGCAGTTACCGCTTGGACTTGGCGGCAGATACGCAGTATTTT. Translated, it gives CASSYRLDLAADTQYF.

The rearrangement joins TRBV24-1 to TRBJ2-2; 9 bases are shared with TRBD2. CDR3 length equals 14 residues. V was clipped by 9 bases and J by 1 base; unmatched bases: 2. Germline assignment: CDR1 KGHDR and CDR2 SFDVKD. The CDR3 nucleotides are TGTGCCACCGATAGCGGGGGGAACACCGGGGAGCTGTTTTTT. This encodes CATDSGGNTGELFF.

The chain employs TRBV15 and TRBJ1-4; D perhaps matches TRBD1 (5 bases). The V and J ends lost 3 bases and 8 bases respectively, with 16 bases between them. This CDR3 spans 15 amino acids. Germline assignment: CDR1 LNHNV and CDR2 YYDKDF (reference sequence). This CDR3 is CATSRIRRVEEKLFF. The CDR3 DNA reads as TGTGCCACCAGCAGGATCCGCAGGGTAGAGGAAAAACTGTTTTTT.

CDR3 sequence (DNA): TGTGCCAGCGGCCGAGTCCCCCCCGGGCTCGGAAACATTCAGTACTTC. It codes for CASGRVPPGLGNIQYF. V gene TRBV6-2 or TRBV6-3 combines with J gene TRBJ2-4; D not resolved. CDR1 MNHEY and CDR2 SVGEGT come from the germline V gene. Trimming stripped 8 bases from V and 6 bases from J, with 23 bases between. The CDR3 extends over 16 amino acids.

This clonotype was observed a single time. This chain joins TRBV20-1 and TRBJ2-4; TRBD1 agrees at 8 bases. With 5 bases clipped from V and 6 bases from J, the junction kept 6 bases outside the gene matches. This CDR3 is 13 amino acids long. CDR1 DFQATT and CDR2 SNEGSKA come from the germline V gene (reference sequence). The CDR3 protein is CSAPRDRPNIQYF. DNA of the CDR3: TGCAGTGCTCCCAGGGACAGGCCAAACATTCAGTACTTC.

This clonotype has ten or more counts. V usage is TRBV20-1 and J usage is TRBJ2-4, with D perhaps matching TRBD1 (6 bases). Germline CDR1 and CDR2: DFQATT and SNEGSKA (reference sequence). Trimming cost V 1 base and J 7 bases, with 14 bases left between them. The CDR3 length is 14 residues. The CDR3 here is CSARAYRVGNIQYF. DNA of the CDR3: TGCAGTGCTAGAGCCTACAGGGTTGGGAACATTCAGTACTTC.

DNA of the CDR3: TGCGCCAGCAGCTTGGATGGGGACCGTCAAGAGACCCAGTACTTC. Its translation: CASSLDGDRQETQYF. The V call is TRBV5-1, the J call TRBJ2-5, with D perhaps matching TRBD1 or TRBD2 (5 bases each). Deletions cut 0 bases from V and 2 bases from J, with 11 bases between. The CDR3 totals 15 residues. Germline CDR1 and CDR2: SGHRS and YFSETQ. The variable domain in full, with the rest retrieved from reference TRBV5-1 and TRBJ2-5, is KAGVTQTPRYLIKTRGQQVTLSCSPISGHRSVSWYQQTPGQGLQFLFEYFSETQRNKGNFPGRFSGRQFSNSRSEMNVSTLELGDSALYLCASSLDGDRQETQYFGPGTRLLVL.

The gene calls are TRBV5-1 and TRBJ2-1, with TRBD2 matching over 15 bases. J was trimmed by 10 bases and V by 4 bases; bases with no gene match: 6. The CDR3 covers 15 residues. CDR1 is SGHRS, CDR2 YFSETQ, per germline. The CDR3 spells CASSLWTSGGAEQFF. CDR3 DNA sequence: TGCGCCAGCAGCCTATGGACTAGCGGGGGGGCGGAGCAGTTCTTC.

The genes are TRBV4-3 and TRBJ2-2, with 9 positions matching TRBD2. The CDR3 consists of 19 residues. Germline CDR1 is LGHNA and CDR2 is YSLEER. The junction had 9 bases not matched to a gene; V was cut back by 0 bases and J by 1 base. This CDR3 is CASSQDGSGAGGNTGELFF. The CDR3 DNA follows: TGCGCCAGCAGCCAAGATGGGTCGGGAGCGGGGGGGAACACCGGGGAGCTGTTTTTT.

CDR3 coding DNA: TGTGCCAGTAGTATAGTCACAGGGGGTCAGCCCCAGCATTTT. Translation gives CASSIVTGGQPQHF. V gene TRBV19 combines with J gene TRBJ1-5; 8 positions agree with TRBD1. The CDR3 has 14 amino acids. Germline V gene sequence: CDR1 LNHDA, CDR2 SQIVND (reference sequence). Trimming took 1 base from V and 6 from J; bases not matched to a gene: 2.

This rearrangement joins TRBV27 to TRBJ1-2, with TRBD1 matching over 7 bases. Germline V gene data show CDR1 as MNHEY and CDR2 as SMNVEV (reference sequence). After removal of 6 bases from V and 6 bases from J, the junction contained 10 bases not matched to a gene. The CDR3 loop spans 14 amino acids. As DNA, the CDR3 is TGTGCCAGCAGCTGGTCCCGGACAGGTCATGGCTACACCTTC. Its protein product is CASSWSRTGHGYTF.

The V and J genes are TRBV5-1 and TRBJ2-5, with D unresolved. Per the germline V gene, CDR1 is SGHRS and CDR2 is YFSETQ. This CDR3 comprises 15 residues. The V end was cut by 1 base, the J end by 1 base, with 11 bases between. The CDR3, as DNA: TGCGCCAGCAGCTTGATGAGGAGCACCCAAGAGACCCAGTACTTC. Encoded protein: CASSLMRSTQETQYF.

The CDR3 sequence is CAWSATSGYTDTQYF. The CDR3 nucleotides read TGTGCCTGGAGTGCAACTAGCGGGTACACAGATACGCAGTATTTT. V is TRBV30 and J is TRBJ2-3; TRBD2 agrees at 9 bases. The V and J ends lost 1 base and 2 bases, in that order; junction bases with no gene match: 4. The CDR3 loop spans 15 amino acids. CDR1 and CDR2 (germline): GTSNPN, SVGIG (reference sequence).

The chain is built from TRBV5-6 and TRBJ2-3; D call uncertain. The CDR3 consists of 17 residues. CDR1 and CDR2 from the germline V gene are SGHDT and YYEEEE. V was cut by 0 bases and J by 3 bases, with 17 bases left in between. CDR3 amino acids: CASSLVAKLGQTDTQYF. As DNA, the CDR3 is TGTGCCAGCAGCTTGGTGGCCAAGTTGGGCCAAACAGATACGCAGTATTTT.

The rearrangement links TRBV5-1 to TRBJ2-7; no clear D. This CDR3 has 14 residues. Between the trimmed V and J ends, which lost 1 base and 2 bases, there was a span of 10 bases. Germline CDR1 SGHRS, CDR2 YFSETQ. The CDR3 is CASSLSQPTYEQYF. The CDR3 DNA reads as TGCGCCAGCAGCTTGTCTCAGCCCACCTACGAGCAGTACTTC.

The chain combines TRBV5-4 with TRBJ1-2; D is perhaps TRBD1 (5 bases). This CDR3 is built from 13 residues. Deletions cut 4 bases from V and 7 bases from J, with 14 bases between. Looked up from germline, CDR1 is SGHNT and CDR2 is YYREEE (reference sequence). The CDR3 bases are TGTGCCAGCAGCCTAAGGGGCTTTACTGGCTACACCTTC. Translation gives CASSLRGFTGYTF.

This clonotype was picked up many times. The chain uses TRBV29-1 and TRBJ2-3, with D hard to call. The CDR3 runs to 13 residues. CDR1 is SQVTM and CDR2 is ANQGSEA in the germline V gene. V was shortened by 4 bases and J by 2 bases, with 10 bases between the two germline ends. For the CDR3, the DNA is TGCAGCGTTGTGGCAGGAGACACAGATACGCAGTATTTT. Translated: CSVVAGDTDTQYF.

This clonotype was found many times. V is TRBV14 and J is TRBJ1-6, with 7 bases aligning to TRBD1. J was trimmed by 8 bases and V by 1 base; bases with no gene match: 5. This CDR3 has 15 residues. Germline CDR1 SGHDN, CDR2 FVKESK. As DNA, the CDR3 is TGTGCCAGCAGCCAAGGAGGGGGCAGAGATTCACCCCTCCACTTT. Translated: CASSQGGGRDSPLHF. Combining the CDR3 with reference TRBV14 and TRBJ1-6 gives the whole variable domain EAGVTQFPSHSVIEKGQTVTLRCDPISGHDNLYWYRRVMGKEIKFLLHFVKESKQDESGMPNNRFLAERTGGTYSTLKVQPAELEDSGVYFCASSQGGGRDSPLHFGNGTRLTVT.

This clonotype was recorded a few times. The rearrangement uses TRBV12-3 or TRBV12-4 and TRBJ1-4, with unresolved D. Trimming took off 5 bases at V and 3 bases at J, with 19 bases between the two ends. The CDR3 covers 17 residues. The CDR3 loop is CASSLPGGLRSNEKLFF. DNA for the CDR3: TGTGCCAGCAGTCTACCAGGTGGACTCAGGTCTAATGAAAAACTGTTTTTT.

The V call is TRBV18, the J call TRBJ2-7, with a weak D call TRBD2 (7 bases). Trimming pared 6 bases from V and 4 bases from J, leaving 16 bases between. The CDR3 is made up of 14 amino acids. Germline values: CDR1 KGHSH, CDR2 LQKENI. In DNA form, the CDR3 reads TGTGCCAGCTCGTTCGGGGGGCTTGAATACGAGCAGTACTTC. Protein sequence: CASSFGGLEYEQYF.

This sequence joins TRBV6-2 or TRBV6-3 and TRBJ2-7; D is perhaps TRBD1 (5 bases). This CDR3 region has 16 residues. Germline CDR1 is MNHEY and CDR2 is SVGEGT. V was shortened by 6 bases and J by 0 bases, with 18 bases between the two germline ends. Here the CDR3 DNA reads TGTGCCAGCAGGGAGAAAGGGGCCCTCAGCTCCTACGAGCAGTACTTC. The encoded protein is CASREKGALSSYEQYF.

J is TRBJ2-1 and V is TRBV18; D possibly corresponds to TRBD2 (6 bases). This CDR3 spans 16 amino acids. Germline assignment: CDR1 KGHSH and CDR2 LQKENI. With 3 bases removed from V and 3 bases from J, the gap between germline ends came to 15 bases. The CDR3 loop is CASSPGGGSLYNEQFF. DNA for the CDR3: TGTGCCAGCTCACCGGGTGGGGGGAGCCTCTACAATGAGCAGTTCTTC.

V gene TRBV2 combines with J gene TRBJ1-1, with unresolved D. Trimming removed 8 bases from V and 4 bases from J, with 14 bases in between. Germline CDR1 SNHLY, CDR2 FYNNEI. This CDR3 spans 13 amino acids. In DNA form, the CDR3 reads TGTGCCAGCCGGAGGGCCGTGGGCACTGAAGCTTTCTTT. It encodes CASRRAVGTEAFF.

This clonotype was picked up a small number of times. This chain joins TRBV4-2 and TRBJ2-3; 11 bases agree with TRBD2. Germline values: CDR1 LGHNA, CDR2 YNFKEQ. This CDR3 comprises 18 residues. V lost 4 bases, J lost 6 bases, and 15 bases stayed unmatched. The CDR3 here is CASSPHYLAGGSSDTQYF. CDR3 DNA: TGTGCCAGCAGCCCCCATTACCTAGCGGGGGGCTCTTCGGATACGCAGTATTTT.

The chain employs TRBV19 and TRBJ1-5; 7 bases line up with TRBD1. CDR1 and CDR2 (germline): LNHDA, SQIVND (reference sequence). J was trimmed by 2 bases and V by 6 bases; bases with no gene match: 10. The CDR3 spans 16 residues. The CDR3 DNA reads TGTGCCAGTAGGGGACAGTTAGCCTGGCGCAATCAGCCCCAGCATTTT. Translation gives CASRGQLAWRNQPQHF.

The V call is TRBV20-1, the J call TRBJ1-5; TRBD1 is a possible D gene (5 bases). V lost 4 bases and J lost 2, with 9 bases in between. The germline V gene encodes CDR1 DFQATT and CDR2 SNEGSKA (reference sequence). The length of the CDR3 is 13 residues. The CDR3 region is CSAIRAGNQPQHF. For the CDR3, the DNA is TGCAGTGCTATCAGGGCGGGCAATCAGCCCCAGCATTTT.

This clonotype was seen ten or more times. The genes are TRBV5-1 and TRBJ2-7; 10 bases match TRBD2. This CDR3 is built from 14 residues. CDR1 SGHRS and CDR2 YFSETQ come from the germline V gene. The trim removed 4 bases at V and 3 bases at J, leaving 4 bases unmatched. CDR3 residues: CASSNSGGGYEQYF. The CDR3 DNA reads TGCGCCAGCAGCAACAGCGGGGGGGGCTACGAGCAGTACTTC.

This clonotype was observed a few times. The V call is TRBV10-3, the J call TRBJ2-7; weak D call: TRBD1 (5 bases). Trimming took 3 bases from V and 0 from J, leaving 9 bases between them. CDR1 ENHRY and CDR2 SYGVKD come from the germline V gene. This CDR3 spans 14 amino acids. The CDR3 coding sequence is TGTGCCATCAGTGACAGGGTAACCTCCTACGAGCAGTACTTC. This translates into CAISDRVTSYEQYF.

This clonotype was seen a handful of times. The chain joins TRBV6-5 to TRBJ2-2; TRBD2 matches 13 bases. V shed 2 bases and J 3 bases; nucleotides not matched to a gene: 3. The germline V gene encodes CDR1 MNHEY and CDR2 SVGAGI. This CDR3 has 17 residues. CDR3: CASSYPGLAGDTGELFF. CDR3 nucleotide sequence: TGTGCCAGCAGTTACCCCGGACTAGCGGGGGACACCGGGGAGCTGTTTTTT.

The CDR3: CASSYSVLEGASGAFF. Here the CDR3 DNA reads TGTGCCAGCAGTTACTCGGTATTAGAGGGGGCCTCTGGGGCTTTCTTT. The V gene is TRBV6-5, the J gene TRBJ1-1, with 7 bases matching TRBD1. This CDR3 is built from 16 residues. Trimming at V came to 0 bases and at J to 11 bases, leaving 15 bases not matched to a gene. From germline, CDR1 is MNHEY and CDR2 SVGAGI.

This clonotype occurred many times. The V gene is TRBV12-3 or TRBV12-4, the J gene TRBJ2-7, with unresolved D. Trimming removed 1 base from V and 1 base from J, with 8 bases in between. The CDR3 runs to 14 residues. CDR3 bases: TGTGCCAGCAGTTTAGTTCGCAGTTCCTACGAGCAGTACTTC. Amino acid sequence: CASSLVRSSYEQYF.

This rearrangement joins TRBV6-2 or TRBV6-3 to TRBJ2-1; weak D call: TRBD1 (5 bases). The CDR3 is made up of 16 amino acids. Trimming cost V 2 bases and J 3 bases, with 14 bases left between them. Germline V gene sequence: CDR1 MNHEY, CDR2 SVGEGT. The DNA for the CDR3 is TGTGCCAGCAGTTACCTCACAAAGACAGTCTACAATGAGCAGTTCTTC. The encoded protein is CASSYLTKTVYNEQFF.